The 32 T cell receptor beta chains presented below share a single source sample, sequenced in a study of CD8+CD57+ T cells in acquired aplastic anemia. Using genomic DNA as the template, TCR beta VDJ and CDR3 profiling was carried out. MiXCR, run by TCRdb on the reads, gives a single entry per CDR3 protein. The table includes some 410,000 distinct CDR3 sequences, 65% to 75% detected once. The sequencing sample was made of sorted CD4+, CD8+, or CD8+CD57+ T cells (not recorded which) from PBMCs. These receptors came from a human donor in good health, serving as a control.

CDR3 sequence: CASSYLRDRGRGAFF. CDR3 nucleotide sequence: TGTGCCAGCAGTTACTTGCGGGACAGGGGGCGCGGAGCTTTCTTT. The V gene is TRBV6-6, the J gene TRBJ1-1; TRBD1 aligns across 12 bases. The length of the CDR3 is 15 residues. J lost 10 bases, V lost 1 base, and 7 bases had no gene match. The germline V gene has CDR1 MNHNY and CDR2 SVGAGI (reference sequence).

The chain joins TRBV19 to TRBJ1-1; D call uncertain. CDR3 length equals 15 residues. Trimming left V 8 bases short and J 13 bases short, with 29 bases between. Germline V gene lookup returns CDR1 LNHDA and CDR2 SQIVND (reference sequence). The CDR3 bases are TGTGCCAGTGAAAACAGTCGCAGGACGCACAATGAATTTTTCTTT. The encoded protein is CASENSRRTHNEFFF.

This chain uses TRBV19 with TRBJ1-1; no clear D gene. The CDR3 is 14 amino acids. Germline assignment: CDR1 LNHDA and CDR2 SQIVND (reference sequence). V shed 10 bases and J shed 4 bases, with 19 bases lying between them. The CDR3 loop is CAIDAGEPTTEAFF. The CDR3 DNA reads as TGTGCCATCGATGCTGGGGAACCTACCACTGAAGCTTTCTTT.

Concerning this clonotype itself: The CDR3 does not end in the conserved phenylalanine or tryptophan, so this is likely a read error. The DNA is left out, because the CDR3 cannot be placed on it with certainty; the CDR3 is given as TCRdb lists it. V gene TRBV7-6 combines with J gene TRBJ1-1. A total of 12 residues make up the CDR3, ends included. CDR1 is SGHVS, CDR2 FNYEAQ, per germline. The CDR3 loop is CASSLLGRASTL.

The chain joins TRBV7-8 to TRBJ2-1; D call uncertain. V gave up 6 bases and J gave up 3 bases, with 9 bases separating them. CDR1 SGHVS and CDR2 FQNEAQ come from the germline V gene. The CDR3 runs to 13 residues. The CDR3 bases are TGTGCCAGCAGACGAACAGACTACAATGAGCAGTTCTTC. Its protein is CASRRTDYNEQFF.

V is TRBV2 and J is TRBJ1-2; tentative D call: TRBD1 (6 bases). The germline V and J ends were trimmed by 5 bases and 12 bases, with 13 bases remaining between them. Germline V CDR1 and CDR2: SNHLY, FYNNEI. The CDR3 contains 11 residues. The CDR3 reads CASSTGRGHTF. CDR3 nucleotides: TGTGCCAGCAGTACAGGGCGCGGTCACACCTTC.

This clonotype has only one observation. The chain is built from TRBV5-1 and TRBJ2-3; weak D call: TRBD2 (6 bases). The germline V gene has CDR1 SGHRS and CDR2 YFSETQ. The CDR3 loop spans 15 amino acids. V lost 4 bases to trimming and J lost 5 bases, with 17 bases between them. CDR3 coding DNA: TGCGCCAGCAGCCCCCGGGGTACGGGGGAAGATACGCAGTATTTT. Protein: CASSPRGTGEDTQYF.

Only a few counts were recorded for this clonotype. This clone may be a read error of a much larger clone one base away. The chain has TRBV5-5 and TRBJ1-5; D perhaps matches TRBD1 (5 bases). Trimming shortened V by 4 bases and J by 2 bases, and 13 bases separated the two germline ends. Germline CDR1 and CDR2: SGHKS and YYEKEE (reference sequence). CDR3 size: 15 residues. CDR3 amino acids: CASSRWGGCNQPQHF. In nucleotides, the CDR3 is TGTGCCAGCAGCAGATGGGGGGGTTGCAATCAGCCCCAGCATTTT.

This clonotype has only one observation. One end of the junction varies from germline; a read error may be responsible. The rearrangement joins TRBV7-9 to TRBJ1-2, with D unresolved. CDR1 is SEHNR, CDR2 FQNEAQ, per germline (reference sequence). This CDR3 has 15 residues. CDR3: CASSPPMGRNYGYTF. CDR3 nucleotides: TGTGCCAGCAGCCCCCCCATGGGTCGCAACTACGGCTACACCTTC. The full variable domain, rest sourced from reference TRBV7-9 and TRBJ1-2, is DTGVSQNPRHKITKRGQNVTFRCDPISEHNRLYWYRQTLGQGPEFLTYFQNEAQLEKSRLLSDRFSAERPKGSFSTLEIQRTEQGDSAMYLCASSPPMGRNYGYTFGSGTRLTVV.

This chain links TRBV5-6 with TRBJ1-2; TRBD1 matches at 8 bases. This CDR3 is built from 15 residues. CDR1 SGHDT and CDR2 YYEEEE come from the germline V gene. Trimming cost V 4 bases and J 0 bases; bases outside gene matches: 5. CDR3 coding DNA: TGTGCCAGCAGCGCCAGGGGGCTGCCTAACTATGGCTACACCTTC. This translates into CASSARGLPNYGYTF.

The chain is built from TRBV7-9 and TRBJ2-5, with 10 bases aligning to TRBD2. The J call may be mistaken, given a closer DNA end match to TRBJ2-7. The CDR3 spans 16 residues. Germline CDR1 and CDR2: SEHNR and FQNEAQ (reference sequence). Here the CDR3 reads CASSLATSGDSYEQYF. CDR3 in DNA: TGTGCCAGCAGTCTAGCAACTAGCGGGGATTCCTACGAGCAGTACTTC.

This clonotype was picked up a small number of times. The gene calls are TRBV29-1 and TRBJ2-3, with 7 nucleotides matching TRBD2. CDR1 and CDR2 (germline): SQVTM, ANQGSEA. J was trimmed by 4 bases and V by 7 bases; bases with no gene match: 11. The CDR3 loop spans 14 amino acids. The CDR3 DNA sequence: TGCAGCGAGAAAGCGGGACGTGGGGCAGATACGCAGTATTTT. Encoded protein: CSEKAGRGADTQYF.

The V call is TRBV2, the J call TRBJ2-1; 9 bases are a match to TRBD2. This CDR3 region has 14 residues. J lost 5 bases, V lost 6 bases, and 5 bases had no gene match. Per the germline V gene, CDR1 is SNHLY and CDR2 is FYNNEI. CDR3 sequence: CASRRGGPNNEQFF. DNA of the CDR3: TGTGCCAGCAGGCGGGGGGGTCCGAACAATGAGCAGTTCTTC.

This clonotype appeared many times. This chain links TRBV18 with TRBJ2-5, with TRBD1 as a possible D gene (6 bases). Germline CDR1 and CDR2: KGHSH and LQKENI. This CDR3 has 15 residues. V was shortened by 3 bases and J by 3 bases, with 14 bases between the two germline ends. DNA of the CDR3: TGTGCCAGCTCACCGGGGGCGGGTGGGGAAGAGACCCAGTACTTC. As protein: CASSPGAGGEETQYF. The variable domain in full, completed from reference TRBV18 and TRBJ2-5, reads NAGVMQNPRHLVRRRGQEARLRCSPMKGHSHVYWYRQLPEEGLKFMVYLQKENIIDESGMPKERFSAEFPKEGPSILRIQQVVRGDSAAYFCASSPGAGGEETQYFGPGTRLLVL.

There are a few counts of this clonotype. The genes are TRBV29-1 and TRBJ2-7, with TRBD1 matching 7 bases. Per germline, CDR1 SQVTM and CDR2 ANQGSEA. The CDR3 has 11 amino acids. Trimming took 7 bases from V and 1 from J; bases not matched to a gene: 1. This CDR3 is CSGGQSYEQYF. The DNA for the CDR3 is TGCAGCGGGGGACAGTCCTACGAGCAGTACTTC.

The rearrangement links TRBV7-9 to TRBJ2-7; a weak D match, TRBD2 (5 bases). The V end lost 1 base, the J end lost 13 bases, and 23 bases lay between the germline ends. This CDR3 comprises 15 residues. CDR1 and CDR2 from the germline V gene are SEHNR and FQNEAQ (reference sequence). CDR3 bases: TGTGCCAGCAGCTTAGAGCGGCGCTTGGAGACCCAGTACTACTTC. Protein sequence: CASSLERRLETQYYF.

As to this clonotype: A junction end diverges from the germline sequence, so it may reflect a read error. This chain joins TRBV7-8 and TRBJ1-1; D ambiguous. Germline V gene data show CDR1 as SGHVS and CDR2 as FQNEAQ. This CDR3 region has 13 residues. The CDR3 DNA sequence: TGTGCCAGCAGTGGATGGCAGTATATTGACGCTTCCTTT. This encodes CASSGWQYIDASF. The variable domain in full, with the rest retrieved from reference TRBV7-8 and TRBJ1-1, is GAGVSQSPRYKVAKRGQDVALRCDPISGHVSLFWYQQALGQGPEFLTYFQNEAQLDKSGLPSDRFFAERPEGSVSTLKIQRTQQEDSAVYLCASSGWQYIDASFGQGTRLTVV.

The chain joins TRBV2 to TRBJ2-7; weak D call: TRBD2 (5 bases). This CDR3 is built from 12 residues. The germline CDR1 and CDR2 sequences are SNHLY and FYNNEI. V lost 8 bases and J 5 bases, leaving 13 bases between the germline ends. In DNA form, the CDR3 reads TGTGCCAGCGAGGGTGGGTCTCACGAGCAGTACTTC. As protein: CASEGGSHEQYF.

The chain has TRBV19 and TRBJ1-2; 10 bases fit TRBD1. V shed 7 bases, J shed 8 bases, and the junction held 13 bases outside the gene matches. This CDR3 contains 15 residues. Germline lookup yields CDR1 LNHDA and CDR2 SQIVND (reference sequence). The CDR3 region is CASTRSTGGWAGYTF. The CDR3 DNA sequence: TGTGCCAGTACCCGCTCGACAGGGGGCTGGGCGGGCTACACCTTC.

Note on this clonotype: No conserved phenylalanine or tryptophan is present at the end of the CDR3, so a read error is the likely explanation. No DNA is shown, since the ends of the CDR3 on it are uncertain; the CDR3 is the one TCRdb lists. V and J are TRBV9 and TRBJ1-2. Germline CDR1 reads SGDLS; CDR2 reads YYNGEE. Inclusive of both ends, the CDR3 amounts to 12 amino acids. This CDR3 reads CASSGSGTALPY.

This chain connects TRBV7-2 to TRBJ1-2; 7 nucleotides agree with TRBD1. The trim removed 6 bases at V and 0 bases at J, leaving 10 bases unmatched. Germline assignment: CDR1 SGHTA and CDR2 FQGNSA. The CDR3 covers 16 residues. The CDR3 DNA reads TGTGCCAGCAGGTTAAGCCGGGACAGCACTAACTATGGCTACACCTTC. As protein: CASRLSRDSTNYGYTF.

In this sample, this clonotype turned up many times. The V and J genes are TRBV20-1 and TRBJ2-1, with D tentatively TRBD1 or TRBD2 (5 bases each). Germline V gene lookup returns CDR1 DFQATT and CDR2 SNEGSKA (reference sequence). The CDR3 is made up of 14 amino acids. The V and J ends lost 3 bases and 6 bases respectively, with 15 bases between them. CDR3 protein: CSARVPGRVNEQFF. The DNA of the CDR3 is TGCAGTGCTAGGGTCCCGGGACGCGTCAATGAGCAGTTCTTC.

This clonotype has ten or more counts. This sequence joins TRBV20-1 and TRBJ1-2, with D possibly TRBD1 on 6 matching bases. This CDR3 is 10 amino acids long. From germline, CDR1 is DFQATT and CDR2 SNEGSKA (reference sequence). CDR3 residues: CSARRGGYTF. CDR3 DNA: TGCAGCGCCCGAAGGGGGGGCTACACCTTC.

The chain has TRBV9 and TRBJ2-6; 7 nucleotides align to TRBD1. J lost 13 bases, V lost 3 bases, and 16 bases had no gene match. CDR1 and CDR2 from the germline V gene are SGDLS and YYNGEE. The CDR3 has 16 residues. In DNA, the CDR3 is TGTGCCAGCAGCGAAGATCTTCAGGGGGACCTCTGGGTCCTGACTTTC. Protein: CASSEDLQGDLWVLTF.

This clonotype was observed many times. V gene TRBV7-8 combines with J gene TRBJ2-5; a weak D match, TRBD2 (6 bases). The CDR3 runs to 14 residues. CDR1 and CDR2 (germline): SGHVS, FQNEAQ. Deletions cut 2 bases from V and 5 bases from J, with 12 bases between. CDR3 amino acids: CASSLNGLRETQYF. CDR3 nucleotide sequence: TGTGCCAGCAGCTTAAATGGACTACGCGAGACCCAGTACTTC.

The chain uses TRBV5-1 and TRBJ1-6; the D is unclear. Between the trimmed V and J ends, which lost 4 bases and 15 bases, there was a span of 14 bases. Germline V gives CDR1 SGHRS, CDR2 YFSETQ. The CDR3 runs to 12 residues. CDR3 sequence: CASSTNHSILHF. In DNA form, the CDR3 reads TGCGCCAGCAGCACCAATCATTCGATCCTCCACTTT. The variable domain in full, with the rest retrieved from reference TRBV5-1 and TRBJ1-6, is KAGVTQTPRYLIKTRGQQVTLSCSPISGHRSVSWYQQTPGQGLQFLFEYFSETQRNKGNFPGRFSGRQFSNSRSEMNVSTLELGDSALYLCASSTNHSILHFGNGTRLTVT.

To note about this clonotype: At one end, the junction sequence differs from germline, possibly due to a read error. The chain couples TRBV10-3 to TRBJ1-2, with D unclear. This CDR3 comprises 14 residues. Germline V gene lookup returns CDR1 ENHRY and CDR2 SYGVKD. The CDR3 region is CASSEFGSSWGYTF. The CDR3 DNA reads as TGTGCCAGCAGTGAATTTGGGAGCAGCTGGGGCTACACCTTC.

The CDR3 protein is CASSRGFETDTQYF. The CDR3 DNA reads as TGTGCCAGCAGCCGGGGATTTGAAACAGATACGCAGTATTTT. The chain recombines TRBV7-2 with TRBJ2-3, with D perhaps matching TRBD2 (5 bases). The CDR3 totals 14 residues. Germline V lookup: CDR1 SGHTA, CDR2 FQGNSA. V was cut by 5 bases and J by 3 bases, with 12 bases left in between.

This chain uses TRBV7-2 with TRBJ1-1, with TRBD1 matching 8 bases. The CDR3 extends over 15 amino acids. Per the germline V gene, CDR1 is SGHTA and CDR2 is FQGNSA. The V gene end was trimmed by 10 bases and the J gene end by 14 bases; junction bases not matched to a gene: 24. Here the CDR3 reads CAIKEQGVAYNEQFF. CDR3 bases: TGTGCCATTAAAGAACAGGGGGTAGCCTACAATGAGCAGTTCTTT.

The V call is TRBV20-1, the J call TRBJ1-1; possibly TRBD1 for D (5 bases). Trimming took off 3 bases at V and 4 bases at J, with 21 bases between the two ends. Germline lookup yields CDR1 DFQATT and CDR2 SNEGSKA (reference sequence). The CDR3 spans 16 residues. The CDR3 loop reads CSASRGGTSGGTEAFF. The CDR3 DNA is TGCAGTGCTAGTAGGGGTGGGACTAGCGGGGGCACTGAAGCTTTCTTT.

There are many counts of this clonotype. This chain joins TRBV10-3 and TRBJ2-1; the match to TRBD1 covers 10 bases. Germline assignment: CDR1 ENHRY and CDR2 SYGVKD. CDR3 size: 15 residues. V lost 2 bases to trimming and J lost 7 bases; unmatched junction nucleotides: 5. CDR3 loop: CAISEAGQGRNEQFF. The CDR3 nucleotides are TGTGCCATCAGTGAGGCGGGACAGGGGAGAAATGAGCAGTTCTTC.

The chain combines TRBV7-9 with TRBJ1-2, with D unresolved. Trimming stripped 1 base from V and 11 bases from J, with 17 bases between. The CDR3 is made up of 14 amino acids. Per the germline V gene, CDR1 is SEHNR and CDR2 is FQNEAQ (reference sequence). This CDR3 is CASSLDVEGNEYTF. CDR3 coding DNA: TGTGCCAGCAGCTTAGATGTGGAGGGCAATGAGTACACCTTC.